This record covers a single T cell receptor (beta chain). Its antigen is not known. The germline gene is not matched at one end of the junction; a read error may be the cause. TCRdb's copy holds only in-frame clones and misses some; the assay was immunoSEQ multiplex PCR. The data show under 100,000 clones, 88% seen once. The data belong to a study of T cell responses to AZD1222 COVID-19 vaccine. Study-wide results and caveats: Vaccine-associated CD4 TCRs ranged over spike, dominating at 160-218 and 743-854.

This clonotype originated in an adult in good health. Sequencing was performed on peripheral blood, taken on day 0 of AZD1222 vaccination.

As DNA, the CDR3 is TGCAGTGCTAGTACGACAGGCTCCCACGAGCAGTACTTC. Protein product: CSASTTGSHEQYF. The chain carries TRBV20-1 and TRBJ2-7, with D perhaps matching TRBD1 (6 bases). The germline CDR1 and CDR2 sequences are DFQATT and SNEGSKA (reference sequence). The CDR3 consists of 13 residues.